This T cell receptor beta chain was captured by sequencing in a study of memory CD4+ T cells and cytomegalovirus serostatus. The sort gate was single viable CD3+CD4+CD8-CD45RO+ cells for memory CD4+ T cells. Germline assignment: CDR1 MDHEN and CDR2 SYDVKM. The CDR3 length is 15 residues. Trimming removed 4 bases from V and 4 bases from J, with 14 bases in between. The method was immunoSEQ multiplex PCR; TCRdb's version includes in-frame clones alone and lacks a portion of them. The profile shows some 57,000 clones, roughly 80% of them singletons. The source of this sequence is an adult in good health and CMV-seronegative. This chain links TRBV28 with TRBJ1-5; D ambiguous. Specimen: memory CD4+ T cells from blood. This CDR3 is CASSYPQLWNQPQHF. CDR3 bases: TGTGCCAGCAGTTACCCCCAGTTGTGGAATCAGCCCCAGCATTTT.